The sequence of this T cell receptor (beta chain) was determined in a study of CD8 T cells in Susac syndrome. Isolation of CD8+ and CD4+ T cells was performed negatively, whereas enrichment of TEMRA cells was done by FACS. General observations from the study: A relatively small number of individuals underwent TCR sequencing and HLA analysis.

Looked up from germline, CDR1 is GTSNPN and CDR2 is SVGIG (reference sequence). The CDR3 has 10 amino acids. Germline trimming cut 6 bases from V and 14 bases from J; bases unmatched to any gene: 8. When the RNA was reverse transcribed, random hexamers were used with an input of about 0.5 to 1 ug. TCR beta CDR3 was amplified by immunoSEQ covering 54 Vbeta and 13 Jbeta. One entry per CDR3 protein results from TCRdb running MiXCR on the immunoSEQ multiplex PCR reads. This sample has some 190,000 distinct CDR3 sequences, with approximately 94% found just once. With respect to this clonotype: Its antigen is undetermined.

Sequenced sample: CD4+ T cells from PBMCs. This sequence was found in a human donor in good health. The chain recombines TRBV30 with TRBJ1-2; 8 nucleotides align to TRBD1. CDR3 DNA sequence: TGTGCCTGTTGGACAGGGCCAACTACCTTC. Protein product: CACWTGPTTF.